One sample yielded the 27 T cell receptor beta chains listed below, sequenced in a study of spatial heterogeneity in lung cancer. TCRdb redid the calling of the 5' RACE reads with MiXCR, one entry per CDR3 protein. The sample includes about 48,000 distinct CDR3 sequences, less than 5.5% of them seen just once. Indicated time point: sample taken at primary tumor resection. The authors sequenced whole RNA from tumor, nontumor lung or frozen PBMC without sorting. Material: PBMCs, obtained at surgery. These receptors came from a male donor with early-stage non-small cell lung cancer.

This clonotype was counted ten times or more. The rearrangement links TRBV6-1 to TRBJ2-6, with a possible D match to TRBD2 (6 bases). Germline loops: CDR1 MNHNS, CDR2 SASEGT. This CDR3 comprises 15 residues. Trimming pared 9 bases from V and 0 bases from J, leaving 12 bases between. The CDR3 bases are TGTGCCAGTCAGGACGGGAGCTCTGGGGCCAACGTCCTGACTTTC. Translation gives CASQDGSSGANVLTF.

At least ten counts were recorded for this clonotype. V usage is TRBV19 and J usage is TRBJ2-7, with TRBD1 matching 8 bases. CDR1 LNHDA and CDR2 SQIVND come from the germline V gene (reference sequence). The CDR3 runs 13 residues. The J segment lost 2 bases and the V segment lost 9 bases, leaving 6 bases of the junction unmatched. The CDR3 is CASSDRAAYEQYF. The CDR3 region has the DNA TGTGCCAGCTCGGACAGGGCCGCCTACGAGCAGTACTTC. Full variable domain (rest looked up from reference TRBV19 and TRBJ2-7): DGGITQSPKYLFRKEGQNVTLSCEQNLNHDAMYWYRQDPGQGLRLIYYSQIVNDFQKGDIAEGYSVSREKKESFPLTVTSAQKNPTAFYLCASSDRAAYEQYFGPGTRLTVT.

Ten or more counts support this clonotype. V is TRBV24-1 and J is TRBJ2-5, with D perhaps matching TRBD2 (6 bases). The V and J ends lost 9 bases and 2 bases respectively, with 15 bases between them. Germline CDR1 reads KGHDR; CDR2 reads SFDVKD. The length of the CDR3 is 14 residues. The CDR3 here is CATRQTGDQETQYF. The CDR3 DNA reads TGTGCCACCCGTCAGACGGGAGATCAAGAGACCCAGTACTTC.

The gene calls are TRBV7-9 and TRBJ2-7; 7 positions agree with TRBD2. Germline-derived CDR1 and CDR2 are SEHNR and FQNEAQ (reference sequence). The CDR3 has 15 residues. The V segment lost 5 bases and the J segment 3 bases; nucleotides outside the gene matches: 10. CDR3 amino acids: CASSPLGGFGYEQYF. The CDR3 bases are TGTGCCAGCAGCCCGCTCGGGGGGTTCGGCTACGAGCAGTACTTC.

This clonotype has a count of ten or more. The V call is TRBV20-1, the J call TRBJ2-6; 9 bases align to TRBD1. V was clipped by 1 base and J by 0 bases; unmatched bases: 7. CDR1 is DFQATT, CDR2 SNEGSKA, per germline (reference sequence). CDR3 length equals 18 residues. DNA for the CDR3: TGCAGTGCTAGAGTCCCGGGACAGGGATACTCTGGGGCCAACGTCCTGACTTTC. Amino acids: CSARVPGQGYSGANVLTF.

This clonotype came up many times. This chain connects TRBV7-6 to TRBJ2-1; 9 nucleotides match TRBD1. The CDR3 contains 14 residues. CDR1 SGHVS and CDR2 FNYEAQ come from the germline V gene. With 3 bases clipped from V and 4 bases from J, the junction kept 1 base outside the gene matches. The CDR3 DNA is TGTGCCAGCAGCTTCGGGACAGGGTACAATGAGCAGTTCTTC. It codes for CASSFGTGYNEQFF.

This clonotype occurred many times. The chain uses TRBV6-2 or TRBV6-3 and TRBJ1-5, with D unclear. Trimming took 7 bases from V and 5 from J, leaving 9 bases between them. Looked up from germline, CDR1 is MNHEY and CDR2 is SVGEGT. The CDR3 contains 12 residues. The CDR3, as DNA: TGTGCCAGCACCTTGAATGATCAGCCCCAGCATTTT. Its protein product is CASTLNDQPQHF.

The sample holds many counts of this clonotype. A read error is possible here, since a much larger clone lies one base away. The genes are TRBV2 and TRBJ1-3; D is undetermined. Germline CDR1 reads SNHLY; CDR2 reads FYNNEI. This CDR3 has 14 amino acids. CDR3 region: CVSKLGDSGNTIYF. The CDR3 region has the DNA TGTGTCAGCAAATTAGGTGACTCTGGAAACACCATATATTTT.

This clonotype showed up many times. J is TRBJ1-4 and V is TRBV27; tentatively, D is TRBD1 (6 bases). This CDR3 spans 15 amino acids. The germline CDR1 and CDR2 sequences are MNHEY and SMNVEV (reference sequence). The ends were cut back, 5 bases at V and 7 bases at J, with 17 bases in the middle. The CDR3 loop reads CASSPARGVSEKLFF. For the CDR3, the DNA is TGTGCCAGCAGTCCGGCCAGGGGCGTGAGTGAAAAACTGTTTTTT.

This clonotype was seen many times. The chain is built from TRBV29-1 and TRBJ1-3; D may be TRBD1 (6 bases). Germline assignment: CDR1 SQVTM and CDR2 ANQGSEA. The length of the CDR3 is 13 residues. The germline V and J ends were trimmed by 6 bases and 2 bases, with 11 bases remaining between them. The CDR3 protein is CSVKPGAGNTIYF. The DNA of the CDR3 is TGCAGCGTGAAGCCAGGGGCTGGAAACACCATATATTTT. Supplemented by reference TRBV29-1 and TRBJ1-3, the full variable domain reads SAVISQKPSRDICQRGTSLTIQCQVDSQVTMMFWYRQQPGQSLTLIATANQGSEATYESGFVIDKFPISRPNLTFSTLTVSNMSPEDSSIYLCSVKPGAGNTIYFGEGSWLTVV.

This clonotype was seen many times. V and J are TRBV11-3 and TRBJ2-2; TRBD2 is a possible D gene (5 bases). Germline values: CDR1 SGHNT, CDR2 YENEEA. The CDR3 loop spans 14 amino acids. V was pared by 5 bases and J by 5 bases, with 12 bases between. The CDR3 region is CASSPGLGTGELFF. CDR3 bases: TGTGCCAGCAGCCCGGGATTGGGGACCGGGGAGCTGTTTTTT.

Ten or more counts support this clonotype. The gene calls are TRBV19 and TRBJ2-5; D perhaps matches TRBD2 (6 bases). The CDR3 covers 19 residues. Between the trimmed V and J ends, which lost 3 bases and 4 bases, there was a span of 27 bases. From germline, CDR1 is LNHDA and CDR2 SQIVND (reference sequence). The CDR3 bases are TGTGCCAGTAGTATCCGGAAGTTGTTGCGGGGCATGTCCGTAGAGACCCAGTACTTC. Residues: CASSIRKLLRGMSVETQYF.

This clonotype has a count of ten or more. The V call is TRBV19, the J call TRBJ2-2; tentatively, D is TRBD1 or TRBD2 (6 bases each). CDR1 LNHDA and CDR2 SQIVND come from the germline V gene (reference sequence). Trimming cost V 10 bases and J 0 bases, with 15 bases left between them. CDR3 size: 15 residues. CDR3 nucleotide sequence: TGTGCCATTGGTGGGGGGCGGACGAACACCGGGGAGCTGTTTTTT. Translated: CAIGGGRTNTGELFF.

This clonotype has at least ten counts. The chain combines TRBV2 with TRBJ2-5; 12 positions match TRBD2. Germline V CDR1 and CDR2: SNHLY, FYNNEI. Trimming took 4 bases from V and 1 from J; bases not matched to a gene: 7. CDR3 length equals 17 residues. This CDR3 reads CASSAVGLAGFQETQYF. CDR3 bases: TGTGCCAGCAGTGCGGTAGGACTAGCGGGATTCCAAGAGACCCAGTACTTC.

Turning to this clonotype: A much bigger clone sits one base away, suggesting this may be a read error. The chain carries TRBV7-2 and TRBJ1-2, with 9 positions matching TRBD1. The V and J ends lost 5 bases and 10 bases, in that order; junction bases with no gene match: 5. The germline V gene encodes CDR1 SGHTA and CDR2 FQGNSA. The CDR3 extends over 12 amino acids. The CDR3 protein is CASSQTGGLYTF. The DNA of the CDR3 is TGTGCCAGCAGCCAAACAGGGGGCCTCTACACCTTC.

Ten or more counts support this clonotype. The chain joins TRBV28 to TRBJ2-7, with a weak D call TRBD2 (6 bases). Trimming took off 6 bases at V and 0 bases at J, with 15 bases between the two ends. Germline V lookup: CDR1 MDHEN, CDR2 SYDVKM. CDR3 length: 15 residues. The DNA for the CDR3 is TGTGCCAGCAGAGAGGAGGGGCCCCGCTCCTACGAGCAGTACTTC. It specifies CASREEGPRSYEQYF.

The chain has TRBV7-2 and TRBJ2-1, with 10 positions matching TRBD2. V shed 1 base and J 3 bases; nucleotides not matched to a gene: 6. In germline, CDR1 is SGHTA, CDR2 FQGNSA. This CDR3 contains 17 residues. In DNA form, the CDR3 reads TGTGCCAGCAGCTTAGTGTCTAGCGGGAGCGTCTACAATGAGCAGTTCTTC. Encoded protein: CASSLVSSGSVYNEQFF.

This clonotype came up many times. The chain is built from TRBV7-9 and TRBJ2-7; D perhaps matches TRBD2 (7 bases). Germline CDR1 and CDR2: SEHNR and FQNEAQ (reference sequence). This CDR3 comprises 16 residues. The ends were cut back, 2 bases at V and 1 base at J, with 15 bases in the middle. CDR3 amino acids: CASSLLGGGSSYEQYF. CDR3 DNA: TGTGCCAGCAGCTTATTGGGAGGGGGATCGTCCTACGAGCAGTACTTC.

In DNA form, the CDR3 reads TGTGCCAGCAGGCCCAAGCGGGAGGGCCGGGATACGCAGTATTTT. It is translated as CASRPKREGRDTQYF. This chain links TRBV2 with TRBJ2-3; TRBD2 matches 10 bases. Per germline, CDR1 SNHLY and CDR2 FYNNEI. Germline trimming cut 6 bases from V and 6 bases from J; bases unmatched to any gene: 9. The CDR3 has 15 amino acids.

This clonotype was observed many times. The rearrangement links TRBV20-1 to TRBJ2-1; 11 nucleotides align to TRBD2. CDR3 size: 14 residues. V was clipped by 1 base and J by 9 bases; unmatched bases: 5. From germline, CDR1 is DFQATT and CDR2 SNEGSKA (reference sequence). This CDR3 reads CSARGTSGSSEQFF. DNA of the CDR3: TGCAGTGCTAGAGGAACTAGCGGGAGTAGTGAGCAGTTCTTC.

This clonotype was found many times. This chain links TRBV19 with TRBJ1-5; 12 bases are a match to TRBD1. Germline values: CDR1 LNHDA, CDR2 SQIVND (reference sequence). The CDR3 contains 15 residues. V was clipped by 6 bases and J by 7 bases; unmatched bases: 7. CDR3 loop: CASRPGQGANQPQHF. In DNA, the CDR3 is TGTGCCAGTAGGCCGGGACAGGGGGCAAACCAGCCCCAGCATTTT.

This clonotype was counted at least ten times. The chain combines TRBV11-2 with TRBJ2-2; D is ambiguous. From germline, CDR1 is SGHAT and CDR2 FQNNGV. The CDR3 covers 11 residues. The germline V and J ends were trimmed by 4 bases and 8 bases, with 5 bases remaining between them. The CDR3 nucleotides are TGTGCCAGCAGCTCCACAGGGGAGCTGTTTTTT. This sequence encodes CASSSTGELFF. Together with reference TRBV11-2 and TRBJ2-2, the CDR3 gives the full variable domain: EAGVAQSPRYKIIEKRQSVAFWCNPISGHATLYWYQQILGQGPKLLIQFQNNGVVDDSQLPKDRFSAERLKGVDSTLKIQPAKLEDSAVYLCASSSTGELFFGEGSRLTVL.

There are many counts of this clonotype. The V call is TRBV3-1, the J call TRBJ2-7; D unresolved. Trimming shortened V by 2 bases and J by 2 bases, and 4 bases separated the two germline ends. Germline CDR1 and CDR2: LGHDT and YNNKEL (reference sequence). This CDR3 comprises 12 residues. DNA of the CDR3: TGTGCCAGCAGCCAACTTGCCTACGAGCAGTACTTC. This translates into CASSQLAYEQYF.

This clonotype was observed many times. V usage is TRBV19 and J usage is TRBJ1-2, with unresolved D. Germline values: CDR1 LNHDA, CDR2 SQIVND (reference sequence). V was clipped by 3 bases and J by 1 base, with 15 bases between them. This CDR3 contains 16 residues. The CDR3 sequence: CASSISVSSLNYGYTF. The CDR3, as DNA: TGTGCCAGTAGTATTTCGGTGTCCTCCCTTAACTATGGCTACACCTTC.

This clonotype was detected many times. The chain combines TRBV4-2 with TRBJ1-6; D is ambiguous. The CDR3 consists of 15 residues. Trimming pared 0 bases from V and 7 bases from J, leaving 10 bases between. From germline, CDR1 is LGHNA and CDR2 YNFKEQ. CDR3 nucleotide sequence: TGTGCCAGCAGCCAAGAACCAACGGGGAATTCACCCCTCCACTTT. It yields the protein CASSQEPTGNSPLHF.

This clonotype was observed many times. This chain uses TRBV7-3 with TRBJ1-2; maybe TRBD1 (5 bases). The germline CDR1 and CDR2 sequences are SGHTA and FQGTGA. The CDR3 extends over 14 amino acids. Trimming took off 5 bases at V and 8 bases at J, with 18 bases between the two ends. CDR3 coding DNA: TGTGCCAGCAGCCCAACGCTGCGGGGGGAAGGCTACACCTTC. This codes for CASSPTLRGEGYTF.

At least ten counts were recorded for this clonotype. V gene TRBV7-9 combines with J gene TRBJ2-7; D may match TRBD1 or TRBD2 (5 bases each). CDR1 is SEHNR, CDR2 FQNEAQ, per germline (reference sequence). V was clipped by 5 bases and J by 1 base, with 12 bases between them. The CDR3 has 14 residues. As DNA, the CDR3 is TGTGCCAGCAGCCACCGGGACGGATCCTACGAGCAGTACTTC. It codes for CASSHRDGSYEQYF.